A single sample is the source of the 29 T cell receptor beta chains below, sequenced in a study of T cells in Graves' hyperthyroidism and ophthalmopathy. RNA transcripts served as the template for amplifying TCR beta CDR3 regions. The study used the HTBI primer set for a first-round RT-PCR of the TCR CDR3. TCRdb reanalysed the multiplex PCR reads using MiXCR and keeps one entry per CDR3 protein. The repertoire consists of approximately 34,000 distinct CDR3 sequences, with around half occurring once and the leading ten covering roughly 25%. Sequenced sample: blood. The receptors derive from a woman aged 40 to 55 with Graves' ophthalmopathy.

This clonotype was counted a few times. V usage is TRBV5-8 and J usage is TRBJ2-7; 7 bases align to TRBD2. Germline lookup yields CDR1 SGHTS and CDR2 YDEGEE. V lost 4 bases and J lost 5; bases outside the gene matches: 6. The CDR3 has 13 residues. CDR3: CASSGRAADEQYF. In DNA, the CDR3 is TGTGCCAGCAGCGGGAGGGCGGCCGACGAGCAGTACTTC.

The chain recombines TRBV5-4 with TRBJ1-1; D gene unclear. The CDR3 spans 15 residues. Between the trimmed V and J ends, which lost 0 bases and 4 bases, there was a span of 13 bases. Looked up from germline, CDR1 is SGHNT and CDR2 is YYREEE (reference sequence). In DNA form, the CDR3 reads TGTGCCAGCAGCTTGGCGAGGGAATGGGGCACTGAAGCTTTCTTT. Translation gives CASSLAREWGTEAFF.

About this clonotype itself: Since a much larger clone is just one base distant, this may be a read error. The chain joins TRBV7-9 to TRBJ1-2; the D gene is possibly TRBD1 (6 bases). Trimming cost V 8 bases and J 4 bases, with 17 bases left between them. CDR1 and CDR2 (germline): SEHNR, FQNEAQ (reference sequence). The CDR3 contains 14 residues. In DNA, the CDR3 is TGTGCCAGCGGGCCCGCAGGGGAGGGCTATGGCTACACCTTC. Translating it yields CASGPAGEGYGYTF.

This clonotype is medium-sized (0.01 to 0.1%). The chain couples TRBV15 to TRBJ2-3, with D perhaps assigned TRBD1 or TRBD2 (5 bases each). V dropped 5 bases and J dropped 4 bases, with 19 bases sitting between them. The CDR3 sequence is 16 residues long. CDR1 is LNHNV, CDR2 YYDKDF, per germline (reference sequence). DNA for the CDR3: TGTGCCACCAGCCCCCTAGCAGGAAGGGGCTCAGATACGCAGTATTTT. Protein product: CATSPLAGRGSDTQYF.

This clonotype was seen at least ten times. This rearrangement joins TRBV18 to TRBJ1-5; D possibly corresponds to TRBD1 (6 bases). The CDR3 length is 15 residues. Germline loops: CDR1 KGHSH, CDR2 LQKENI. Trimming left V 3 bases short and J 4 bases short, with 13 bases between. The CDR3 here is CASSPQGTANQPQHF. CDR3 sequence (DNA): TGTGCCAGCTCACCTCAGGGGACGGCAAATCAGCCCCAGCATTTT.

On this clonotype: Being one base from a much bigger clone, this may be a read error. V usage is TRBV6-2 or TRBV6-3 and J usage is TRBJ2-1, with unresolved D. The CDR3 sequence is 15 residues long. CDR1 is MNHEY and CDR2 is SVGEGT in the germline V gene. CDR3 nucleotide sequence: TGTGCCAGCAGCCCCCGTGGTAGCTCCTACAATGAGCAGCTCTTC. This translates into CASSPRGSSYNEQLF.

The chain links TRBV29-1 to TRBJ1-5; D perhaps matches TRBD1 (5 bases). The V and J ends lost 0 bases and 13 bases respectively, with 40 bases between them. Germline V gives CDR1 SQVTM, CDR2 ANQGSEA. The CDR3 has 21 amino acids. CDR3 amino acids: CSVEDTVQGTDQRSKQEPQHF. The CDR3 bases are TGCAGCGTTGAAGACACAGTGCAGGGCACAGATCAAAGATCTAAGCAAGAACCTCAGCATTTT.

A single count supports this clonotype. Mismatch with germline at one junction end may stem from a read error. The rearrangement joins TRBV12-3 or TRBV12-4 to TRBJ1-2; 7 nucleotides match TRBD1. The CDR3 is 13 residues long. The CDR3 DNA is TGTTCCAGCGGTCTTACGACAGGGCTAGGCTACACCTTC. Translation: CSSGLTTGLGYTF.

V and J are TRBV7-2 and TRBJ1-2, with a possible D match to TRBD1 (5 bases). The CDR3 has 13 residues. Trimming took off 2 bases at V and 8 bases at J, with 12 bases between the two ends. Germline CDR1 SGHTA, CDR2 FQGNSA. For the CDR3, the DNA is TGTGCCAGCAGCTTACGGCAGGGAGGGGGCTACACCTTC. It yields the protein CASSLRQGGGYTF.

This clonotype was seen many times. The chain uses TRBV5-1 and TRBJ1-1, with 7 bases that match TRBD1. The CDR3 length is 15 residues. Trimming removed 1 base from V and 3 bases from J; junction bases left unmatched: 6. Per the germline V gene, CDR1 is SGHRS and CDR2 is YFSETQ. CDR3 DNA: TGCGCCAGCAGCTTGCTTGTCAGGGGGGACACTGAAGCTTTCTTT. Amino acids: CASSLLVRGDTEAFF.

About this clonotype itself: A junction boundary mismatches the germline segment, possibly from a read error. The chain recombines TRBV5-1 with TRBJ2-2; unclear D gene. Germline-derived CDR1 and CDR2 are SGHRS and YFSETQ. The CDR3 consists of 15 residues. The CDR3 DNA reads as TGTGCCAGTAGCTTGGGCGGATATAACACCGGGGAGCTGTTTTTT. Translating it yields CASSLGGYNTGELFF.

The chain employs TRBV5-4 and TRBJ1-6; no reliable D call. Trimming shortened V by 4 bases and J by 15 bases, and 14 bases separated the two germline ends. This CDR3 is 12 amino acids long. Germline CDR1 and CDR2: SGHNT and YYREEE (reference sequence). The CDR3 region is CASSADLRLLHF. In nucleotides, the CDR3 is TGTGCCAGCAGCGCGGACTTGAGACTCCTCCACTTT.

This clonotype was counted at least ten times. The chain uses TRBV9 and TRBJ2-7, with 8 nucleotides matching TRBD2. V was pared by 0 bases and J by 5 bases, with 10 bases of the junction left unmatched. Germline V gives CDR1 SGDLS, CDR2 YYNGEE. This CDR3 has 16 amino acids. The CDR3 nucleotides are TGTGCCAGCAGCGTAGCTGGCGGACTAGCAACCGACGAGCAGTACTTC. Protein product: CASSVAGGLATDEQYF. Together with reference TRBV9 and TRBJ2-7, the CDR3 gives the full variable domain: DSGVTQTPKHLITATGQRVTLRCSPRSGDLSVYWYQQSLDQGLQFLIQYYNGEERAKGNILERFSAQQFPDLHSELNLSSLELGDSALYFCASSVAGGLATDEQYFGPGTRLTVT.

This clonotype was seen a few times. The chain recombines TRBV7-8 with TRBJ2-1; 9 bases match TRBD1. With 5 bases clipped from V and 7 bases from J, the junction kept 12 bases outside the gene matches. The CDR3 loop spans 16 amino acids. Germline lookup yields CDR1 SGHVS and CDR2 FQNEAQ. DNA of the CDR3: TGTGCCAGCAGCAAGGACAGGGGTGCGGCAACTAATGAGCAGTTCTTC. Its translation: CASSKDRGAATNEQFF.

The rearrangement uses TRBV19 and TRBJ2-5; D remains unclear. Looked up from germline, CDR1 is LNHDA and CDR2 is SQIVND (reference sequence). Trimming pared 7 bases from V and 5 bases from J, leaving 17 bases between. This CDR3 has 14 residues. CDR3 region: CASIDRDTGETQYF. The CDR3 nucleotides are TGTGCCAGTATTGACCGAGACACCGGGGAGACCCAGTACTTC.

The rearrangement joins TRBV7-2 to TRBJ2-7; no definite D call. V lost 5 bases and J 6 bases, leaving 11 bases between the germline ends. This CDR3 has 12 residues. Per germline, CDR1 SGHTA and CDR2 FQGNSA. The CDR3 DNA reads as TGTGCCAGCAGCACCCTCGGCCTCGAGCAGTACTTC. Its translation is CASSTLGLEQYF. Drawing the rest from reference TRBV7-2 and TRBJ2-7, the complete variable domain is GAGVSQSPSNKVTEKGKDVELRCDPISGHTALYWYRQSLGQGLEFLIYFQGNSAPDKSGLPSDRFSAERTGGSVSTLTIQRTQQEDSAVYLCASSTLGLEQYFGPGTRLTVT.

The V call is TRBV25-1, the J call TRBJ2-6, with D tentatively TRBD2 (5 bases). The germline V and J ends were trimmed by 1 base and 4 bases, with 8 bases remaining between them. The CDR3 spans 15 residues. Germline CDR1 is MGHDK and CDR2 is SYGVNS. The CDR3 is CASSEWRGGANVLTF. The CDR3 region has the DNA TGTGCCAGCAGTGAATGGCGCGGGGGGGCCAACGTCCTGACTTTC.

The rearrangement links TRBV6-5 to TRBJ2-7; tentative D call: TRBD2 (7 bases). Deletions cut 4 bases from V and 2 bases from J, with 18 bases between. Per the germline V gene, CDR1 is MNHEY and CDR2 is SVGAGI. The CDR3 contains 16 residues. The CDR3: CASSLSGGSYAYEQYF. The CDR3, as DNA: TGTGCCAGCAGTTTATCGGGGGGCAGTTACGCCTACGAGCAGTACTTC.

Concerning this clonotype itself: At one end the junction does not follow the germline gene, possibly because of a read error. The chain carries TRBV20-1 and TRBJ2-1; TRBD1 or TRBD2 may be the D gene (5 bases each). Germline CDR1 is DFQATT and CDR2 is SNEGSKA (reference sequence). This CDR3 has 16 amino acids. DNA of the CDR3: TGCAGTGCTAGAGATATTGGCGGGCGGCCCGACAGTGAGCAGTCCTTC. Translating it yields CSARDIGGRPDSEQSF.

The CDR3, as DNA: TGCAGTGCTAGAGATCGGGCCTTGAACACTGAAGCTTTCTTT. Protein: CSARDRALNTEAFF. This rearrangement joins TRBV20-1 to TRBJ1-1; D is unclear. The CDR3 has 14 amino acids. The germline gives CDR1 DFQATT, CDR2 SNEGSKA (reference sequence). V lost 0 bases, J lost 0 bases, and 8 bases lay in between.

This clonotype was picked up a small number of times. This chain joins TRBV30 and TRBJ2-3; 8 bases are shared with TRBD2. In germline, CDR1 is GTSNPN, CDR2 SVGIG (reference sequence). CDR3 length: 16 amino acids. The ends lost 2 bases at V and 3 bases at J; junction bases unmatched: 10. The CDR3 DNA reads TGTGCCTGGAGTCCCCTTAGCGGGAAGGGGACAGATACGCAGTATTTT. Its protein product is CAWSPLSGKGTDTQYF. The whole variable domain, filled in from reference TRBV30 and TRBJ2-3, reads SQTIHQWPATLVQPVGSPLSLECTVEGTSNPNLYWYRQAAGRGLQLLFYSVGIGQISSEVPQNLSASRPQDRQFILSSKKLLLSDSGFYLCAWSPLSGKGTDTQYFGPGTRLTVL.

This clonotype occurred many times. The chain links TRBV5-4 to TRBJ2-7; D is possibly TRBD1 (5 bases). The CDR3 consists of 14 residues. Trimming shortened V by 6 bases and J by 0 bases, and 13 bases separated the two germline ends. The germline CDR1 and CDR2 sequences are SGHNT and YYREEE (reference sequence). The CDR3: CASTSIDSSYEQYF. Written as DNA, the CDR3 is TGTGCCAGCACCTCAATCGACAGCTCCTACGAGCAGTACTTC.

This clonotype was seen more than once but under ten times. This chain links TRBV2 with TRBJ2-1, with TRBD1 as a possible D gene (5 bases). This CDR3 has 15 amino acids. Germline V gene sequence: CDR1 SNHLY, CDR2 FYNNEI. V lost 1 base and J lost 7, with 14 bases in between. The CDR3 loop is CASSEGGGPANEQFF. The CDR3 bases are TGTGCCAGCAGTGAAGGGGGCGGACCGGCAAATGAGCAGTTCTTC.

The chain combines TRBV2 with TRBJ2-3, with TRBD2 matching over 7 bases. The CDR3 consists of 15 residues. From germline, CDR1 is SNHLY and CDR2 FYNNEI. Unmatched junction bases numbered 8, after V lost 4 bases and J lost 4 bases. CDR3 nucleotide sequence: TGTGCCAGCAGTGGTAGGCTAGCGGAACCAGATACGCAGTATTTT. Its translation is CASSGRLAEPDTQYF.

The J gene is TRBJ2-7, the V gene TRBV20-1; D call uncertain. Germline assignment: CDR1 DFQATT and CDR2 SNEGSKA (reference sequence). The CDR3 runs 15 residues. Trimming removed 5 bases from V and 3 bases from J, with 20 bases in between. CDR3 sequence reads: CSAPDHGGAGYEQYF. CDR3 bases: TGCAGTGCTCCAGATCACGGCGGCGCAGGCTACGAGCAGTACTTC.

This clonotype was recorded a few times. The junction shows a germline mismatch at one end, possibly a read error. This chain joins TRBV6-8 and TRBJ2-2, with 8 bases identical to TRBD1. Germline V gives CDR1 MNHGY, CDR2 SAAAGT. This CDR3 has 13 residues. The CDR3 sequence is CASTDREAGELSF. Written as DNA, the CDR3 is TGTGCCAGCACGGACAGGGAGGCCGGGGAGCTGTCTTTT.

This clonotype was counted ten times or more. This chain links TRBV7-2 with TRBJ1-3, with D perhaps matching TRBD1 (6 bases). The CDR3 covers 17 residues. Trimming pared 4 bases from V and 1 base from J, leaving 17 bases between. Germline V gene data show CDR1 as SGHTA and CDR2 as FQGNSA. The DNA of the CDR3 is TGTGCCAGCAGCTCAGACAGGCTAAGCAATTCTGGAAACACCATATATTTT. Translating it yields CASSSDRLSNSGNTIYF.

The chain has TRBV29-1 and TRBJ2-7, with 9 bases matching TRBD2. The V and J ends lost 8 bases and 3 bases, in that order; junction bases with no gene match: 8. The CDR3 has 13 amino acids. CDR1 SQVTM and CDR2 ANQGSEA come from the germline V gene. This CDR3 is CSLIAGVGYEQYF. CDR3 nucleotide sequence: TGCAGCTTAATAGCGGGAGTGGGCTACGAGCAGTACTTC.

This clonotype was counted many times. The chain recombines TRBV5-8 with TRBJ2-3; 10 bases are shared with TRBD2. CDR1 SGHTS and CDR2 YDEGEE come from the germline V gene. CDR3 length: 17 residues. V was clipped by 3 bases and J by 4 bases; unmatched bases: 11. Written as DNA, the CDR3 is TGTGCCAGCAGCTGGCCGAGAGCGGGGGGGATCCCAGATACGCAGTATTTT. It specifies CASSWPRAGGIPDTQYF.